This TCR beta chain derives from a study of cytomegalovirus exposure and HLA in healthy donors. Germline CDR1 SGHNT, CDR2 YENEEA. CDR3 length: 14 residues. The trim removed 5 bases at V and 4 bases at J, leaving 4 bases unmatched. In regard to this clone: Its matching antigen is unknown.

The study's findings and limits: By HLA locus, TCR association rates varied in a later analysis, with DRB1 showing the most and HLA-C the fewest. TCR beta V- and J-gene trimming was later associated with a missense DCLRE1C variant.

The PCR made use of 60 Vbeta and 13 Jbeta primers. The data were produced by immunoSEQ multiplex PCR, yet TCRdb's version contains in-frame clones alone and is incomplete. Of 150,000 to 200,000 clones in the sample, more than 60% were seen once. V and J are TRBV11-3 and TRBJ2-7; the match to TRBD1 covers 11 bases. The sample comprised PBMCs. The sequence was obtained from a female donor in good health and CMV-seronegative. CDR3 amino acids: CASSHRDRGYEQYF. The CDR3 DNA reads TGTGCCAGCAGCCACCGGGACAGGGGGTACGAGCAGTACTTC.